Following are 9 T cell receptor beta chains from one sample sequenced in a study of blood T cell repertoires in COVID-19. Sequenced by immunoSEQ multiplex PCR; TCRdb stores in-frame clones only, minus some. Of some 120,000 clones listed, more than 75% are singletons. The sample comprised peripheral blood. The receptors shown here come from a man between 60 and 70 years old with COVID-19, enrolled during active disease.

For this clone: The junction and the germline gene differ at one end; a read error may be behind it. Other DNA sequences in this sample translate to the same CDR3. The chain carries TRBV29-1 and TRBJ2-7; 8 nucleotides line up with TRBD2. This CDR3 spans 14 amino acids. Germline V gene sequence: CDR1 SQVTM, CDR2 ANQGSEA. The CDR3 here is CSVELPGGPYEQYF. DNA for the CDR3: TGTAGCGTTGAATTACCGGGAGGGCCCTACGAGCAGTACTTC.

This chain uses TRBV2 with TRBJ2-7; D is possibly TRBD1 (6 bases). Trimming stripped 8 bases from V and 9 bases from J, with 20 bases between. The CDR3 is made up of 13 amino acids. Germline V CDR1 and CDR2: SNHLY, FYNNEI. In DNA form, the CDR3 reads TGTGCCAGCGCCATGGAACAGGGTGGGGGGCAGTACTTC. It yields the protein CASAMEQGGGQYF.

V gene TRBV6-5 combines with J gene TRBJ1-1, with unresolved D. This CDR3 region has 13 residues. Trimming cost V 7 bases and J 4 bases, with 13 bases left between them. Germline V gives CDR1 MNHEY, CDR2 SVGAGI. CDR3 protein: CASNAVGVTEAFF. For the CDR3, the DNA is TGTGCCAGCAACGCCGTGGGAGTCACTGAAGCTTTCTTT.

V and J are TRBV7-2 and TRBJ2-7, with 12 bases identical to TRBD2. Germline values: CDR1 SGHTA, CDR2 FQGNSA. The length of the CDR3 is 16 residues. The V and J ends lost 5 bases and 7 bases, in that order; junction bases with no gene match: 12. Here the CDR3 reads CASSSLLAGGDGEQYF. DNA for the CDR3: TGTGCCAGCAGCAGCTTACTAGCGGGGGGAGATGGGGAGCAGTACTTC.

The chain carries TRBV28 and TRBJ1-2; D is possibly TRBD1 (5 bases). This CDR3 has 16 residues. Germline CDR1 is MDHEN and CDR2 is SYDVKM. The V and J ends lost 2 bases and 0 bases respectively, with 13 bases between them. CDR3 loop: CASSLGGDLSNYGYTF. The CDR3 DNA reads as TGTGCCAGCAGTTTAGGGGGGGATCTTTCTAACTATGGCTACACCTTC.

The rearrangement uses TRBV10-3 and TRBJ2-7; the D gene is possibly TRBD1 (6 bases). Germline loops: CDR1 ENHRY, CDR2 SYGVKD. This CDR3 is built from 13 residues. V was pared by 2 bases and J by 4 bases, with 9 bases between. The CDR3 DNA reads TGTGCCATCAGTGAGACCGACAGGTACGAGCAGTACTTC. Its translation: CAISETDRYEQYF.

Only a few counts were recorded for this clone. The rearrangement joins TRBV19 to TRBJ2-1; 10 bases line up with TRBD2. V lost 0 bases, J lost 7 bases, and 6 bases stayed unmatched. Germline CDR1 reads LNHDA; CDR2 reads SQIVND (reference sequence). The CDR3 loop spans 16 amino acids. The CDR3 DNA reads TGTGCCAGTAGTATAGATGAGCTAGCGGGAGCGAATGAGCAGTTCTTC. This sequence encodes CASSIDELAGANEQFF.

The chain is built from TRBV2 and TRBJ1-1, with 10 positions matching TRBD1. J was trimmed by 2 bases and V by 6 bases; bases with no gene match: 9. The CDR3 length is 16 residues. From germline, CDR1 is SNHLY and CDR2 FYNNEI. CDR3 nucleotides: TGTGCCAGCAGACAAGGACAGGGGGGGAAAAACACTGAAGCTTTCTTT. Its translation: CASRQGQGGKNTEAFF.

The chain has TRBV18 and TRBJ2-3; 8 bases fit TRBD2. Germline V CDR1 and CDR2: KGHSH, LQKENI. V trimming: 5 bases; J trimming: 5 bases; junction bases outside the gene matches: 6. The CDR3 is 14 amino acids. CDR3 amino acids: CASSRSGRGDTQYF. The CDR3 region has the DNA TGTGCCAGCTCAAGAAGCGGGAGAGGAGATACGCAGTATTTT.